This is a list of T cell receptor beta chains from one sample in a study of memory CD4+ T cells and cytomegalovirus serostatus. TCRdb's table, derived via immunoSEQ multiplex PCR, lists solely in-frame clones and lacks some. The sample holds about 40,000 clones; around 80% are singletons and the top ten take over 0.45%. The source material was memory CD4+ T cells from blood. The receptors originated from an adult in good health and CMV-seronegative. The CDR3 runs from the conserved cysteine through the conserved F or W. D genes are given only for firm matches.

>TRBV5-6|NA
CASIARTGTTGEKLFF
>TRBV30|TRBD2
CAWRGPGLAGGNEQFF
>TRBV27|NA
CASGYREETQYF
>TRBV5-1|NA
CASSGRPADVNTGELFF
>TRBV7-9|NA
CASSLVGGHGYTF
>TRBV10-3|NA
CAAGPGASSGNTIYF
>TRBV29-1|NA
CSVGSLNQPQHF
>TRBV5-4|TRBD1
CASSKDGDRAYEQYF
>TRBV5-6|TRBD1
CASTPTGGFSYEQYF
>TRBV5-6|TRBD1
CASSPDRADYGYTF
>TRBV20-1|NA
CSASTSNEQFF
>TRBV11-2|TRBD1
CASSPGQGAGELFF
>TRBV19|TRBD1
CASIPQGGSNQPQHF
>TRBV19|NA
CASTSRTEPGPGNTIYF
>TRBV20-1|NA
CSARGDSEQYF
>TRBV12-5|TRBD1
CASGLKGATAGDTQYF
>TRBV5-8|NA
CASSLWGSEKLFF
>TRBV6-1|NA
CASAGLNYGYTF
>TRBV5-1|NA
CASSWAGTQGVGEQYF
>TRBV4-1|NA
CASSHPYEKLFF
>TRBV27|NA
CASKLNRPNSYNEQFF
>TRBV6-5|NA
CASRPQGGETQYF
>TRBV5-6|NA
CASSLFGYSNQPQHF
>TRBV18|NA
CASSPNAGRTDTQYF
>TRBV9|TRBD2
CASSVGGGSTDTQYF
>TRBV2|TRBD1
CARGTGQAPSTDTQYF
>TRBV7-2|TRBD2
CASSLAKRGLNEQFF
>TRBV2|NA
CASSRGTSSNQPQHF
>TRBV5-1|NA
CASSTFKPGANVLTF
>TRBV7-2|NA
CASSLLRSDAFF
>TRBV11-2|TRBD2
CASSLRMRGVADTQYF